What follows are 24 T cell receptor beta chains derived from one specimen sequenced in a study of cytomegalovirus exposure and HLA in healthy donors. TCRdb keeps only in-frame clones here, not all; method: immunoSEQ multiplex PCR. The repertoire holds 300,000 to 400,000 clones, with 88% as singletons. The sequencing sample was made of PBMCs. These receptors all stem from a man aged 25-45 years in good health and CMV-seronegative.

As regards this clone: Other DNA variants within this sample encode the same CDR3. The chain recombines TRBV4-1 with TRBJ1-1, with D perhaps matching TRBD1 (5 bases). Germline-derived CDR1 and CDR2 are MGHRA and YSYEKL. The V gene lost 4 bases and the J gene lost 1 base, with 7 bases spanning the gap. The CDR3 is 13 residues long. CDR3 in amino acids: CASSLGGNTEAFF. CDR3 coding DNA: TGCGCCAGCAGCCTCGGGGGGAACACTGAAGCTTTCTTT.

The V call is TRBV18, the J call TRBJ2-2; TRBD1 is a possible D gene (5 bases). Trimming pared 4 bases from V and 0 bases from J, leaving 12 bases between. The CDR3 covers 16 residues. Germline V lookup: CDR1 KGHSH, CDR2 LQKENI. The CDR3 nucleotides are TGTGCCAGCTCACGCTACGACAGTCCGAACACCGGGGAGCTGTTTTTT. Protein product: CASSRYDSPNTGELFF. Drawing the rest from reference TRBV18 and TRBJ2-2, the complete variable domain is NAGVMQNPRHLVRRRGQEARLRCSPMKGHSHVYWYRQLPEEGLKFMVYLQKENIIDESGMPKERFSAEFPKEGPSILRIQQVVRGDSAAYFCASSRYDSPNTGELFFGEGSRLTVL.

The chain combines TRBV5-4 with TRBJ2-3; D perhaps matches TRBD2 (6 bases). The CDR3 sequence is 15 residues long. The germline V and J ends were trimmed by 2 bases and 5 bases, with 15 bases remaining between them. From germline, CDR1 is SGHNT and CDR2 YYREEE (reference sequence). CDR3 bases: TGTGCCAGCAGCTTCCTGGGCATGGGGGGAGATACGCAGTATTTT. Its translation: CASSFLGMGGDTQYF.

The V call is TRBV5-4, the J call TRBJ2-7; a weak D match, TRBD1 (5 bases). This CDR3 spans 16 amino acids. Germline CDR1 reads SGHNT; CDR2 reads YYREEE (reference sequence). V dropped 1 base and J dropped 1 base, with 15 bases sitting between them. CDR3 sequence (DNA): TGTGCCAGCAGCTTGTTGTCGGCAGGGATTTCCTACGAGCAGTACTTC. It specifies CASSLLSAGISYEQYF.

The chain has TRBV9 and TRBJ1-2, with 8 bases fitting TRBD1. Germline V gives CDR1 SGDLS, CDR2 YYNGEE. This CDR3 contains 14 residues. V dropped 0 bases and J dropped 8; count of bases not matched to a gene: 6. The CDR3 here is CASSVGDRTRGYTF. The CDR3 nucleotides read TGTGCCAGCAGCGTAGGGGACAGGACCCGAGGCTACACCTTC.

This chain's CDR3 is CATRSAGGGETQYF. CDR3 nucleotide sequence: TGTGCCACCCGTTCGGCGGGGGGGGGAGAGACCCAGTACTTC. The chain has TRBV7-2 and TRBJ2-5, with 9 nucleotides matching TRBD2. The junction had 10 bases not matched to a gene; V was cut back by 10 bases and J by 4 bases. The germline CDR1 and CDR2 sequences are SGHTA and FQGNSA. The CDR3 covers 14 residues.

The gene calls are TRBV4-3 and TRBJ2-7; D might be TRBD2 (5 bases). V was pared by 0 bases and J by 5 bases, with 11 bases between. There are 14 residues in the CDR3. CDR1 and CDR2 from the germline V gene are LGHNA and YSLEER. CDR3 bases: TGCGCCAGCAGCCAAGATGGGGAACTAGACGAGCAGTACTTC. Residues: CASSQDGELDEQYF.

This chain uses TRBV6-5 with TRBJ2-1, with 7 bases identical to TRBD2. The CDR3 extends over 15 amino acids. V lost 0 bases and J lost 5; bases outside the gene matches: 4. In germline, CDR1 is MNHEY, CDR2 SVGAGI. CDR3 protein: CASSYSWTRNNEQFF. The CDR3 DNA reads TGTGCCAGCAGTTACTCGTGGACTAGGAACAATGAGCAGTTCTTC.

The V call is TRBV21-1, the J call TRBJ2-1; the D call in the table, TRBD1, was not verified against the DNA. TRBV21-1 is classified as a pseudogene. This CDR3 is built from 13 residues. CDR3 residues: CASSEGQGAEQFF. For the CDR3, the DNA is TGTGCCAGCAGCGAGGGACAGGGAGCTGAGCAGTTCTTC.

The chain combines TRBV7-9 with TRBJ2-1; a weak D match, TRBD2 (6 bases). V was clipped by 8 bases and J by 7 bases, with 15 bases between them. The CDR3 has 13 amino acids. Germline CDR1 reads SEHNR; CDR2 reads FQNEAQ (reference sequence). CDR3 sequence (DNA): TGTGCCAGCGAGACTAGTTTGACTAATGAGCAGTTCTTC. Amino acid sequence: CASETSLTNEQFF.

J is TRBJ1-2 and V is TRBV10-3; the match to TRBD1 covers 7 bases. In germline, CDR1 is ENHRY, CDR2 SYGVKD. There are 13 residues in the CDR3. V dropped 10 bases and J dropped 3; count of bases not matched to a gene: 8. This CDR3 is CATKGQIYYGYTF. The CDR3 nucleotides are TGTGCCACCAAGGGACAGATTTACTATGGCTACACCTTC.

CDR3 region: CASRPTGTHEQYF. The CDR3 nucleotides read TGTGCCAGCAGACCGACAGGGACCCACGAGCAGTACTTC. The chain is built from TRBV28 and TRBJ2-7; 7 positions match TRBD1. In germline, CDR1 is MDHEN, CDR2 SYDVKM. There are 13 residues in the CDR3. With V trimmed by 6 bases and J by 5 bases, 7 bases remained unmatched.

The CDR3 region is CASSLRTSENTGELFF. CDR3 DNA: TGTGCCAGCAGCCTCCGGACTAGCGAGAACACCGGGGAGCTGTTTTTT. J is TRBJ2-2 and V is TRBV4-2; TRBD2 matches at 9 bases. Germline V gene lookup returns CDR1 LGHNA and CDR2 YNFKEQ. The CDR3 runs to 16 residues. V lost 4 bases, J lost 1 base, and 4 bases stayed unmatched.

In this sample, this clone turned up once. CDR3 loop: CASNQQEYPGGYTF. DNA of the CDR3: TGTGCCAGTAACCAACAGGAGTATCCCGGAGGCTACACCTTC. The chain recombines TRBV19 with TRBJ1-2, with D possibly being TRBD1 (5 bases). Germline lookup yields CDR1 LNHDA and CDR2 SQIVND (reference sequence). The CDR3 sequence is 14 residues long. Trimming pared 7 bases from V and 8 bases from J, leaving 20 bases between.

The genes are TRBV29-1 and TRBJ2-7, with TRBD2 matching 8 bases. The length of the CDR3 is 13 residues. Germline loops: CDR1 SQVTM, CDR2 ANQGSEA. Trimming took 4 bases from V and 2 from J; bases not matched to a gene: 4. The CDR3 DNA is TGCAGCGTTGCGGGGGGGATGACCTACGAGCAGTACTTC. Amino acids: CSVAGGMTYEQYF.

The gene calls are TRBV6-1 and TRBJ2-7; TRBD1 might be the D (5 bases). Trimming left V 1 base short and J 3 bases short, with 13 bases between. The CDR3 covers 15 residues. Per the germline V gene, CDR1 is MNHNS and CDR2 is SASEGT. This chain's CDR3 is CASSEDQGLIYEQYF. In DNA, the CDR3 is TGTGCCAGCAGTGAAGATCAGGGTTTAATCTACGAGCAGTACTTC.

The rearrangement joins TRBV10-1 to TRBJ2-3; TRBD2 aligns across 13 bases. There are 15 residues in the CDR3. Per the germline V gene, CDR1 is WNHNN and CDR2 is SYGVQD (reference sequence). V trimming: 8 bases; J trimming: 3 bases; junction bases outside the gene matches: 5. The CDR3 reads CASGKGLAGTDTQYF. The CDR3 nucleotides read TGCGCCAGCGGAAAGGGACTAGCGGGGACAGATACGCAGTATTTT.

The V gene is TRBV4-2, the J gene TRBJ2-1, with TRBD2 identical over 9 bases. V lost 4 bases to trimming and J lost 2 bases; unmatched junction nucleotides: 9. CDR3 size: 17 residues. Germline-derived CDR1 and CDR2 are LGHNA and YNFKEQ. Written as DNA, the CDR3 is TGTGCCAGCAGCCGGTTGCCGAGCGGGGGGACCTACAATGAGCAGTTCTTC. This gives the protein CASSRLPSGGTYNEQFF.

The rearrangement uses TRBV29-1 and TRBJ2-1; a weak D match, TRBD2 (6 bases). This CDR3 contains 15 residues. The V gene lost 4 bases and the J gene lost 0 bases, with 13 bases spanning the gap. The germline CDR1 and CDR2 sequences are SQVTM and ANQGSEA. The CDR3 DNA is TGCAGCGTTGCGCGGGGTCTCAGCTCCTACAATGAGCAGTTCTTC. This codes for CSVARGLSSYNEQFF.

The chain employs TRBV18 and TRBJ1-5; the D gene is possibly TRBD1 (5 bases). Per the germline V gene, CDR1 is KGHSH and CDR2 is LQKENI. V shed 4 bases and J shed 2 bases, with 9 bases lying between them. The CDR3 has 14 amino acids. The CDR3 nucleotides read TGTGCCAGCTCACAGGGGATTGGCAATCAGCCCCAGCATTTT. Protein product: CASSQGIGNQPQHF.

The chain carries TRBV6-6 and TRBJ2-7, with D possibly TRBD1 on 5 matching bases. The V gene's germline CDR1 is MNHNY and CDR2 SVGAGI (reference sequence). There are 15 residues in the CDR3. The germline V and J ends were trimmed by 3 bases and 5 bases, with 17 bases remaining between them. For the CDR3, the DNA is TGTGCCAGCAGTTATATCCAGGGTGGTTTCCACGAGCAGTACTTC. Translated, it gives CASSYIQGGFHEQYF.

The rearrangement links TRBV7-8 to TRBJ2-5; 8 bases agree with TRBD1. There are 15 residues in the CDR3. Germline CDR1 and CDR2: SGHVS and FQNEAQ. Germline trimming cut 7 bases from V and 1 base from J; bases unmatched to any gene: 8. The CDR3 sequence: CASNKGQGRQETQYF. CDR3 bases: TGTGCCAGCAACAAAGGACAGGGCCGCCAAGAGACCCAGTACTTC.

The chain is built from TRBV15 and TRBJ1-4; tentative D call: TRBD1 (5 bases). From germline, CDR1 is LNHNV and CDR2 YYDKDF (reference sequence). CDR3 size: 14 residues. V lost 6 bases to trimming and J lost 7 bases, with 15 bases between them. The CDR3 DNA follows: TGTGCCACCAGTAGCCGGGGGGAGGGTGAAAAACTGTTTTTT. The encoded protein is CATSSRGEGEKLFF.

CDR3 loop: CASNPGGYTEAFF. The CDR3 coding sequence is TGTGCCAGCAACCCTGGGGGCTACACTGAAGCTTTCTTT. The V and J genes are TRBV2 and TRBJ1-1; the D gene is possibly TRBD1 (6 bases). The V end lost 7 bases, the J end lost 3 bases, and 12 bases lay between the germline ends. The CDR3 is 13 amino acids. Germline V gene data show CDR1 as SNHLY and CDR2 as FYNNEI. The full variable domain, completed using reference TRBV2 and TRBJ1-1, is EPEVTQTPSHQVTQMGQEVILRCVPISNHLYFYWYRQILGQKVEFLVSFYNNEISEKSEIFDDQFSVERPDGSNFTLKIRSTKLEDSAMYFCASNPGGYTEAFFGQGTRLTVV.